These 32 T cell receptor beta chains came from one sample sequenced in a study of human T cells and chemical hapten exposure. Stated time point: patch test 2, 6 weeks after DPC sensitization. Treatment given: therapeutic diphenylcyclopropenone sensitization with weekly scalp DPC. TCRdb re-called the RACE reads through MiXCR, storing one row per CDR3 protein. The sample records about 110,000 distinct CDR3 sequences, about a tenth being singletons. Specimen: whole blood, collected in connection with sensitization to the hapten diphenylcyclopropenone (DPC). The receptors here all came from a middle-aged woman with alopecia areata. Some clones in this sample may be carry-over from other donors' samples.

This clonotype was recorded a few times. This rearrangement joins TRBV6-5 to TRBJ2-3, with unresolved D. Trimming removed 6 bases from V and 5 bases from J, with 9 bases in between. The CDR3 extends over 12 amino acids. Looked up from germline, CDR1 is MNHEY and CDR2 is SVGAGI. The CDR3 loop is CASSSDGDTQYF. The CDR3 DNA follows: TGTGCCAGCAGCTCCGACGGAGATACGCAGTATTTT.

The rearrangement uses TRBV7-9 and TRBJ1-2; 10 bases agree with TRBD1. Losses at the gene ends were 4 bases for V and 4 bases for J; bases not matched to a gene: 12. Per the germline V gene, CDR1 is SEHNR and CDR2 is FQNEAQ (reference sequence). This CDR3 spans 17 amino acids. The CDR3 region has the DNA TGTGCCAGCAGCTGGAACCCTCGGGACAGGGGTCCCTATGGCTACACCTTC. This translates into CASSWNPRDRGPYGYTF.

This clonotype was seen only a few times. The V gene is TRBV6-1, the J gene TRBJ2-1; TRBD1 is a possible D gene (8 bases). This CDR3 is 16 amino acids long. Between the trimmed V and J ends, which lost 6 bases and 7 bases, there was a span of 22 bases. Germline values: CDR1 MNHNS, CDR2 SASEGT. DNA of the CDR3: TGTGCCAGCAGGACGGGAGGTGGACAGGGAGGAAATGAGCAGTTCTTC. This encodes CASRTGGGQGGNEQFF.

This clonotype was picked up a small number of times. The chain combines TRBV3-1 with TRBJ2-7; D possibly uses TRBD1 or TRBD2 (6 bases each). The CDR3 runs to 15 residues. The germline V gene has CDR1 LGHDT and CDR2 YNNKEL (reference sequence). Between the trimmed V and J ends, which lost 1 base and 4 bases, there was a span of 14 bases. The DNA for the CDR3 is TGTGCCAGCAGCCAAGCATACGGGGGCAATTACGAGCAGTACTTC. Translated: CASSQAYGGNYEQYF.

The chain carries TRBV4-1 and TRBJ2-7, with a weak D call TRBD2 (6 bases). The germline V gene encodes CDR1 MGHRA and CDR2 YSYEKL. The CDR3 covers 16 residues. V shed 1 base and J shed 2 bases, with 15 bases lying between them. This CDR3 reads CASSQGDGTGAYEQYF. The CDR3, as DNA: TGCGCCAGCAGCCAAGGAGACGGGACGGGGGCCTACGAGCAGTACTTC.

This clonotype was observed many times. The chain joins TRBV7-9 to TRBJ2-7; TRBD2 agrees at 11 bases. CDR1 is SEHNR and CDR2 is FQNEAQ in the germline V gene (reference sequence). V lost 5 bases and J lost 2; bases outside the gene matches: 8. The CDR3 loop spans 16 amino acids. The CDR3 DNA reads TGTGCCAGCAGCCGCCTGGGACTAGCGGCGACCTACGAGCAGTACTTC. It is translated as CASSRLGLAATYEQYF.

This clonotype was seen ten or more times. The gene calls are TRBV9 and TRBJ1-2; a possible D gene is TRBD1 (6 bases). This CDR3 is built from 15 residues. In germline, CDR1 is SGDLS, CDR2 YYNGEE. V dropped 2 bases and J dropped 4 bases, with 15 bases sitting between them. CDR3 DNA sequence: TGTGCCAGCAGCGTGTCAGGGGAATTTGGCTATGGCTACACCTTC. It codes for CASSVSGEFGYGYTF. Supplemented by reference TRBV9 and TRBJ1-2, the full variable domain reads DSGVTQTPKHLITATGQRVTLRCSPRSGDLSVYWYQQSLDQGLQFLIQYYNGEERAKGNILERFSAQQFPDLHSELNLSSLELGDSALYFCASSVSGEFGYGYTFGSGTRLTVV.

This clonotype was seen at least ten times. The chain links TRBV20-1 to TRBJ2-1; 12 nucleotides align to TRBD2. The CDR3 has 14 residues. With V trimmed by 5 bases and J by 8 bases, 7 bases remained unmatched. Germline values: CDR1 DFQATT, CDR2 SNEGSKA (reference sequence). CDR3 region: CSASLAGGVDEQFF. CDR3 nucleotides: TGCAGTGCTTCTCTAGCGGGGGGGGTTGATGAGCAGTTCTTC.

This clonotype was observed many times. V is TRBV12-3 or TRBV12-4 and J is TRBJ2-1, with D perhaps TRBD2 (7 bases). The CDR3 is made up of 16 amino acids. V shed 8 bases and J shed 0 bases, with 17 bases lying between them. The CDR3 loop is CASLGAGASSYNEQFF. The CDR3 nucleotides read TGTGCCAGCCTAGGGGCGGGGGCTAGCTCCTACAATGAGCAGTTCTTC.

This chain uses TRBV12-3 or TRBV12-4 with TRBJ2-5; possibly TRBD1 for D (6 bases). The V and J ends lost 5 bases and 1 base respectively, with 14 bases between them. This CDR3 has 15 amino acids. CDR3 sequence reads: CASSLDSLPQETQYF. CDR3 DNA: TGTGCCAGCAGTCTGGACAGTCTGCCCCAAGAGACCCAGTACTTC.

At least ten counts were recorded for this clonotype. The chain combines TRBV2 with TRBJ2-7; D may be TRBD2 (5 bases). V lost 5 bases and J 2 bases, leaving 13 bases between the germline ends. There are 14 residues in the CDR3. Germline V lookup: CDR1 SNHLY, CDR2 FYNNEI. The CDR3 nucleotides read TGTGCCAGCAGTCGAGCGGATAGCACCTACGAGCAGTACTTC. As protein: CASSRADSTYEQYF.

This clonotype was detected a few times. The chain carries TRBV9 and TRBJ2-2; D call uncertain. This CDR3 is built from 17 residues. From germline, CDR1 is SGDLS and CDR2 YYNGEE. Trimming left V 1 base short and J 0 bases short, with 13 bases between. The CDR3 coding sequence is TGTGCCAGCAGCGTAAGGTTTACAGACGCGAACACCGGGGAGCTGTTTTTT. Translation gives CASSVRFTDANTGELFF.

As to this clonotype: This may be a read error: a much more frequent sequence differs by one nucleotide. The chain is built from TRBV11-2 and TRBJ1-1; no definite D call. This CDR3 is 14 amino acids long. Germline V gene data show CDR1 as SGHAT and CDR2 as FQNNGV. CDR3 sequence: CASSLGGLHTVAFF. Here the CDR3 DNA reads TGTGCCAGCAGCTTAGGTGGTCTGCACACTGTAGCTTTCTTT.

The V and J genes are TRBV28 and TRBJ2-2; TRBD1 matches at 8 bases. V dropped 6 bases and J dropped 3; count of bases not matched to a gene: 6. There are 15 residues in the CDR3. CDR1 MDHEN and CDR2 SYDVKM come from the germline V gene. Here the CDR3 reads CASRLRTGYTGELFF. Written as DNA, the CDR3 is TGTGCCAGCAGATTAAGGACAGGGTACACCGGGGAGCTGTTTTTT.

This clonotype was counted at least ten times. J is TRBJ2-7 and V is TRBV6-2 or TRBV6-3, with D perhaps matching TRBD2 (6 bases). This CDR3 is built from 14 residues. V lost 5 bases and J lost 3, with 14 bases in between. The germline V gene has CDR1 MNHEY and CDR2 SVGEGT. The CDR3 region has the DNA TGTGCCAGCAGTCTAACAGCGGGTGTCTACGAGCAGTACTTC. Protein product: CASSLTAGVYEQYF.

This clonotype showed up many times. The chain carries TRBV9 and TRBJ1-2; D remains unclear. V dropped 4 bases and J dropped 7 bases, with 11 bases sitting between them. The length of the CDR3 is 12 residues. Per germline, CDR1 SGDLS and CDR2 YYNGEE. The CDR3 here is CASSSTEVGYTF. As DNA, the CDR3 is TGTGCCAGCAGCTCAACAGAGGTTGGCTACACCTTC.

The chain has TRBV6-2 or TRBV6-3 and TRBJ2-2; 8 bases line up with TRBD1. The germline CDR1 and CDR2 sequences are MNHEY and SVGEGT. The CDR3 runs to 16 residues. The V segment lost 4 bases and the J segment 4 bases; nucleotides outside the gene matches: 8. CDR3 bases: TGTGCCAGCAGTTGGTACAGGGGGAGAGCCACCGGGGAGCTGTTTTTT. This encodes CASSWYRGRATGELFF.

This clonotype showed up many times. The CDR3 loop is CSGEHQETQYF. The CDR3 DNA reads TGCAGTGGGGAACACCAAGAGACCCAGTACTTC. This chain connects TRBV20-1 to TRBJ2-5; D ambiguous. Looked up from germline, CDR1 is DFQATT and CDR2 is SNEGSKA (reference sequence). This CDR3 has 11 residues. Trimming took 7 bases from V and 0 from J, leaving 6 bases between them.

This clonotype was observed a few times. The V call is TRBV6-5, the J call TRBJ1-2; D perhaps matches TRBD1 (5 bases). Per the germline V gene, CDR1 is MNHEY and CDR2 is SVGAGI. The CDR3 has 17 residues. Between the trimmed V and J ends, which lost 5 bases and 3 bases, there was a span of 22 bases. The DNA of the CDR3 is TGTGCCAGCAGTGGTCGACGGGGCGTATTGACCGACTATGGCTACACCTTC. This encodes CASSGRRGVLTDYGYTF.

This clonotype was counted a few times. The chain combines TRBV18 with TRBJ1-3, with D unresolved. Trimming removed 3 bases at V and 0 bases at J, with 12 bases between. The CDR3 consists of 16 residues. CDR1 is KGHSH, CDR2 LQKENI, per germline. The CDR3 DNA is TGTGCCAGCTCACCCCTTAACAGCCTCTCTGGAAACACCATATATTTT. Protein product: CASSPLNSLSGNTIYF. Full variable domain (remainder filled in from reference TRBV18 and TRBJ1-3): NAGVMQNPRHLVRRRGQEARLRCSPMKGHSHVYWYRQLPEEGLKFMVYLQKENIIDESGMPKERFSAEFPKEGPSILRIQQVVRGDSAAYFCASSPLNSLSGNTIYFGEGSWLTVV.

This clonotype showed up many times. V gene TRBV7-8 combines with J gene TRBJ2-3; the D is unclear. This CDR3 has 13 amino acids. Germline-derived CDR1 and CDR2 are SGHVS and FQNEAQ. Trimming left V 3 bases short and J 7 bases short, with 11 bases between. For the CDR3, the DNA is TGTGCCAGCAGCTTGGACCCGCTTTATACGCAGTATTTT. Translation gives CASSLDPLYTQYF.

This clonotype was recorded a few times. CDR3 in amino acids: CASSVAGRYNEQFF. The DNA of the CDR3 is TGTGCCAGCAGCGTGGCGGGGCGGTACAATGAGCAGTTCTTC. This chain uses TRBV9 with TRBJ2-1; D possibly corresponds to TRBD2 (6 bases). The CDR3 has 14 amino acids. Germline V gives CDR1 SGDLS, CDR2 YYNGEE. Trimming cost V 2 bases and J 4 bases, with 10 bases left between them.

As concerns this clonotype: Possible read error: a much larger clone is one base away. The gene calls are TRBV5-1 and TRBJ2-1, with 10 bases lining up with TRBD1. The CDR3 is made up of 14 amino acids. Germline loops: CDR1 SGHRS, CDR2 YFSETQ. CDR3 amino acids: CAGSRDRGSDEQFF. The CDR3 nucleotides are TGCGCCGGCAGCCGGGACAGGGGTTCCGATGAGCAGTTCTTC.

The V call is TRBV10-3, the J call TRBJ1-6, with D possibly TRBD1 on 5 matching bases. V was clipped by 8 bases and J by 8 bases, with 13 bases between them. The germline V gene has CDR1 ENHRY and CDR2 SYGVKD. This CDR3 has 13 residues. CDR3 sequence reads: CAIRGQGDSPLHF. CDR3 bases: TGTGCCATCCGAGGGCAGGGAGATTCACCCCTCCACTTT.

This clonotype was counted a few times. The chain employs TRBV2 and TRBJ2-7; 8 bases align to TRBD2. J gave up 3 bases and V 0 bases, and 10 bases lay outside the gene matches. CDR3 length: 17 residues. Germline V lookup: CDR1 SNHLY, CDR2 FYNNEI. CDR3 sequence reads: CASSEALPSGGRYEQYF. CDR3 sequence (DNA): TGTGCCAGCAGTGAAGCGCTTCCCAGCGGGGGCCGCTACGAGCAGTACTTC.

This rearrangement joins TRBV20-1 to TRBJ1-2, with D maybe TRBD1 (5 bases). Deletions cut 6 bases from V and 2 bases from J, with 16 bases between. There are 14 residues in the CDR3. Germline-derived CDR1 and CDR2 are DFQATT and SNEGSKA (reference sequence). The CDR3 DNA is TGCAGTGCCCCCAAGGGGTTGAAGAACTATGGCTACACCTTC. Residues: CSAPKGLKNYGYTF.

This clonotype came up a few times. The chain combines TRBV6-6 with TRBJ2-1, with 11 positions matching TRBD2. With 4 bases clipped from V and 1 base from J, the junction kept 3 bases outside the gene matches. The CDR3 extends over 16 amino acids. The germline gives CDR1 MNHNY, CDR2 SVGAGI (reference sequence). This CDR3 reads CASSLAGGQSYNEQFF. The CDR3 nucleotides are TGTGCCAGCAGTTTAGCGGGGGGGCAGTCCTACAATGAGCAGTTCTTC.

This clonotype came up many times. The gene calls are TRBV5-1 and TRBJ2-5; D unresolved. The CDR3 has 15 amino acids. Germline V CDR1 and CDR2: SGHRS, YFSETQ. Trimming pared 5 bases from V and 0 bases from J, leaving 14 bases between. The CDR3 spells CASSPDPSYQETQYF. The CDR3 DNA reads TGCGCCAGCAGTCCCGATCCTTCATACCAAGAGACCCAGTACTTC.

The chain carries TRBV5-1 and TRBJ2-7; 9 bases are shared with TRBD1. V trimming: 5 bases; J trimming: 7 bases; junction bases outside the gene matches: 4. Germline lookup yields CDR1 SGHRS and CDR2 YFSETQ. The CDR3 is 12 residues long. The chain's CDR3 is CASSGQGWEQYF. CDR3 sequence (DNA): TGCGCCAGCAGTGGACAGGGGTGGGAGCAGTACTTC. The complete variable domain, with remaining parts taken from reference TRBV5-1 and TRBJ2-7, reads KAGVTQTPRYLIKTRGQQVTLSCSPISGHRSVSWYQQTPGQGLQFLFEYFSETQRNKGNFPGRFSGRQFSNSRSEMNVSTLELGDSALYLCASSGQGWEQYFGPGTRLTVT.

The chain recombines TRBV7-2 with TRBJ2-6; TRBD1 agrees at 8 bases. Germline trimming cut 5 bases from V and 0 bases from J; bases unmatched to any gene: 9. This CDR3 region has 18 residues. CDR1 SGHTA and CDR2 FQGNSA come from the germline V gene. This CDR3 is CASSLGPGQASGANVLTF. The CDR3 DNA reads as TGTGCCAGCAGCCTAGGCCCGGGACAGGCCTCTGGGGCCAACGTCCTGACTTTC.

This clonotype occurred a few times. V usage is TRBV18 and J usage is TRBJ2-7, with unresolved D. V was trimmed by 5 bases and J by 4 bases, leaving 15 bases between them. Germline values: CDR1 KGHSH, CDR2 LQKENI. The CDR3 length is 14 residues. Here the CDR3 DNA reads TGTGCCAGCTCAATAACACAAGCGCTTTACGAGCAGTACTTC. This codes for CASSITQALYEQYF.

This clonotype was observed a handful of times. The genes are TRBV9 and TRBJ2-5; 11 bases align to TRBD2. V was pared by 3 bases and J by 5 bases, with 9 bases of the junction left unmatched. CDR3 length equals 16 residues. CDR1 SGDLS and CDR2 YYNGEE come from the germline V gene. The CDR3: CASSGNLLAGAETQYF. CDR3 DNA: TGTGCCAGCAGCGGAAACTTACTAGCGGGGGCCGAGACCCAGTACTTC.